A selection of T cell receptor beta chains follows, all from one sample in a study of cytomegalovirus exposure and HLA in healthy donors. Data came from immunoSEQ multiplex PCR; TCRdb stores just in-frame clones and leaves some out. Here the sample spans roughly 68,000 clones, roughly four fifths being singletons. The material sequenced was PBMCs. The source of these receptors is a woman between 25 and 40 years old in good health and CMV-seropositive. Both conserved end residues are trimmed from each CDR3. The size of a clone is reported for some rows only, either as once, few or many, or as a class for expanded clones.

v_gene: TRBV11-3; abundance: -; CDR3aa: ASSPEGGTGELF
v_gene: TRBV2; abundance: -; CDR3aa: ASSEEGGDQPQH
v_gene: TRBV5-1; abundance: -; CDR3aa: ASRVQGDTGYT
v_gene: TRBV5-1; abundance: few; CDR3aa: FFFKQKAAYDEQF
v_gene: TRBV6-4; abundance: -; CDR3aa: ARQVQKNTEAF
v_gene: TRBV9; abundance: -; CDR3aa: ASSVGVSGYEQY
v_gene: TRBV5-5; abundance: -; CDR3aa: ASSDFGSSYNSPLH
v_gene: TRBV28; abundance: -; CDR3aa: ASSSGQGSMGNQPQH
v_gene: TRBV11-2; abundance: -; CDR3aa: ASSSSDRGFTGELF
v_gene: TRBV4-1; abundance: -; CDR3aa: ASSLVAGGAYNEQF
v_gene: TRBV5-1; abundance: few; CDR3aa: ASSLTSDRVNSPLH
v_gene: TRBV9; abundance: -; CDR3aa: ASSVEPRSYEQY
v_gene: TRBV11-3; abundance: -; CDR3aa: ASSLWSYTGELF
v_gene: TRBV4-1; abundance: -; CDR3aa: ASSQVWGGPETQY
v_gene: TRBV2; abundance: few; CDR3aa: ASSGAESNTGELF
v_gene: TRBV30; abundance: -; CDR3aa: AWSVGGATEAF
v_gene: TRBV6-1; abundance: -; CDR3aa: ASRLGGPTYNEQF
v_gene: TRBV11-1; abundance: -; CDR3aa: ASSLGSGNYGYT
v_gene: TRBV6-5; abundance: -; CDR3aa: ASSYRTAGVPGELF